A single sample gave rise to the 4 T cell receptor beta chains below, sequenced in a study of blood T cell repertoires in COVID-19. TCRdb keeps only in-frame clones here, not all; method: immunoSEQ multiplex PCR. This repertoire shows roughly 180,000 clones, 86% found once; its top ten account for 7.5% to 10%. Sequences were obtained from PBMCs or T cells enriched from blood (not recorded which). The receptors shown here come from a woman aged 25-40 years who had recovered from COVID-19.

This chain links TRBV14 with TRBJ2-1; no reliable D call. V shed 0 bases and J shed 7 bases, with 25 bases lying between them. Germline CDR1 reads SGHDN; CDR2 reads FVKESK. The length of the CDR3 is 19 residues. The CDR3 DNA follows: TGTGCCAGCAGCCAAGATCAAGCAAATCATCTAAGAAACCTGAATGAGCAGTTCTTC. This encodes CASSQDQANHLRNLNEQFF. The whole variable domain, filled in from reference TRBV14 and TRBJ2-1, reads EAGVTQFPSHSVIEKGQTVTLRCDPISGHDNLYWYRRVMGKEIKFLLHFVKESKQDESGMPNNRFLAERTGGTYSTLKVQPAELEDSGVYFCASSQDQANHLRNLNEQFFGPGTRLTVL.

In its sample, this clone was seen a few times. The rearrangement joins TRBV2 to TRBJ2-7; 12 positions agree with TRBD2. Trimming took 10 bases from V and 5 from J; bases not matched to a gene: 9. CDR1 and CDR2 from the germline V gene are SNHLY and FYNNEI. This CDR3 spans 14 amino acids. CDR3 DNA sequence: TGTGCCACCGCGACTAGCGGGAGTCTTAACGAGCAGTACTTC. Translation: CATATSGSLNEQYF.

This clone was seen just once. The chain is built from TRBV7-6 and TRBJ2-7; 7 bases agree with TRBD2. CDR1 is SGHVS, CDR2 FNYEAQ, per germline. V trimming: 8 bases; J trimming: 0 bases; junction bases outside the gene matches: 10. The CDR3 totals 15 residues. For the CDR3, the DNA is TGTGCCAGCGCCCTAGCGGAGGCTAGCTCCTACGAGCAGTACTTC. Amino acid sequence: CASALAEASSYEQYF.

This chain joins TRBV28 and TRBJ1-5; the match to TRBD1 covers 8 bases. V trimming: 6 bases; J trimming: 1 base; junction bases outside the gene matches: 11. The CDR3 spans 17 residues. Germline loops: CDR1 MDHEN, CDR2 SYDVKM. CDR3 protein: CASSQDRAVLSNQPQHF. The CDR3 coding sequence is TGTGCCAGCAGCCAGGACAGGGCGGTTCTCAGCAATCAGCCCCAGCATTTT.